This record concerns one T cell receptor beta chain sequence. The sample comes from a study of blood T cell repertoires in COVID-19. Study-level background: Spain, Italy and the United States supplied samples that represented acute and convalescent COVID-19. T cells, B-cell-depleted T cells, or PBMCs supplied cDNA or gDNA.

Authors' methods: Estimation of nucleated cell counts relied on the amplification of reference gene primers. The assay was immunoSEQ multiplex PCR, and TCRdb's table has in-frame clones only and misses some. That table gives V, J and clone size, and the DNA gave D and trimming. This sample carries over 250,000 clones, roughly 91% of them seen once, and the ten largest clones take 0.99%. The length of the CDR3 is 13 residues. Germline loops: CDR1 MDHEN, CDR2 SYDVKM. V is TRBV28 and J is TRBJ2-1, with TRBD2 identical over 12 bases. The TCR sequence derives from a woman aged 35 to 49 who had recovered from COVID-19. Sequences were obtained from peripheral blood. CDR3 in amino acids: CGTSGRPYNEQFF. Written as DNA, the CDR3 is TGTGGTACTAGCGGGAGGCCTTACAATGAGCAGTTCTTC.